This entry is about one T cell receptor beta chain. Antigen: not known. This entry belongs to a study of T cells after yellow fever vaccination. Study-wide context: SMART-Seq v4 Ultra Low Input served to prepare low-cell-number fractions.

There are 14 residues in the CDR3. Study-wide results and limits: The secondary response peaked faster, at day 5 versus 15, but was weaker. Of the clonotypes, a small share occurred in both CD4 and CD8 compartments. Subsequent to the booster, the majority of primary-vaccination clones reappeared (roughly 97% CD4, about 90% CD8).

Via MiXCR, TCRdb re-called the 5' RACE reads, giving one row per CDR3 protein. The sample lists approximately 600,000 distinct CDR3 sequences, 10% to 15% occurring once. The sequences come from PBMCs, collected on the day of the yellow fever booster vaccination. This rearrangement joins TRBV21-1 to TRBJ2-1; the table's D call, TRBD1, has no DNA check behind it. TRBV21-1 is a documented pseudogene. This TCR derives from a young man who received the YFV17D yellow fever vaccine. The DNA of the CDR3 is TGTGCCAGCAGCAAAGATTCCGGGGACAATGAGCAGTTCTTC. Amino acids: CASSKDSGDNEQFF.